Presented here are 15 T cell receptor beta chains from one specimen sequenced in a study of CD8 T cells in Susac syndrome. About 0.45 to 1 ug RNA was reverse transcribed with random hexamers. TCRdb ran MiXCR on the immunoSEQ multiplex PCR reads and lists one entry per CDR3 protein. Of about 150,000 distinct CDR3 sequences in the sample, 95% to 96% are singletons; the top ten hold 0.15%. The sample taken for sequencing was CD8+ T cells from PBMCs. The receptors originated from a human donor with multiple sclerosis.

The chain uses TRBV15 and TRBJ1-6, with D maybe TRBD1 (5 bases). CDR1 is LNHNV and CDR2 is YYDKDF in the germline V gene (reference sequence). V was trimmed by 1 base and J by 7 bases, leaving 17 bases between them. The CDR3 consists of 17 residues. The CDR3 bases are TGTGCCACCAGCAGAGTCGGGACTTCAACTTCGAATTCACCCCTCCACTTT. Protein: CATSRVGTSTSNSPLHF.

The chain recombines TRBV9 with TRBJ2-1, with 12 bases matching TRBD2. From germline, CDR1 is SGDLS and CDR2 YYNGEE. CDR3 length equals 14 residues. V was clipped by 0 bases and J by 9 bases; unmatched bases: 1. The CDR3 nucleotides read TGTGCCAGCAGCGTAGGACTAGCGGGGGTTGAGCAGTTCTTC. It translates to CASSVGLAGVEQFF.

The V and J genes are TRBV30 and TRBJ2-7; no definite D call. The V and J ends lost 5 bases and 0 bases respectively, with 8 bases between them. The CDR3 runs to 12 residues. Germline V lookup: CDR1 GTSNPN, CDR2 SVGIG (reference sequence). The CDR3 DNA reads as TGTGCCTGGGGGCCCGTCTCCTACGAGCAGTACTTC. Protein sequence: CAWGPVSYEQYF.

The chain is built from TRBV30 and TRBJ2-1, with 11 bases fitting TRBD1. Germline-derived CDR1 and CDR2 are GTSNPN and SVGIG (reference sequence). This CDR3 has 14 amino acids. Trimming took 0 bases from V and 7 from J; bases not matched to a gene: 2. The CDR3 loop is CAWSVGTGGNEQFF. The CDR3 bases are TGTGCCTGGAGTGTAGGGACAGGGGGGAATGAGCAGTTCTTC.

The chain combines TRBV6-1 with TRBJ1-5, with TRBD1 identical over 7 bases. In germline, CDR1 is MNHNS, CDR2 SASEGT. The ends lost 4 bases at V and 5 bases at J; junction bases unmatched: 14. CDR3 length equals 17 residues. The CDR3 loop is CASSAEREGGFHQPQHF. The CDR3 nucleotides read TGTGCCAGCAGTGCCGAACGGGAAGGGGGCTTTCATCAGCCCCAGCATTTT.

J is TRBJ2-5 and V is TRBV27; tentative D call: TRBD1 (5 bases). V was cut by 6 bases and J by 4 bases, with 12 bases left in between. This CDR3 has 13 amino acids. In germline, CDR1 is MNHEY, CDR2 SMNVEV (reference sequence). The CDR3 spells CASSPGHLETQYF. CDR3 sequence (DNA): TGTGCCAGCAGCCCTGGACACTTAGAGACCCAGTACTTC.

The chain employs TRBV29-1 and TRBJ2-5; tentatively, D is TRBD2 (6 bases). Trimming cost V 3 bases and J 5 bases, with 13 bases left between them. This CDR3 contains 13 residues. Germline V gene lookup returns CDR1 SQVTM and CDR2 ANQGSEA. CDR3 sequence reads: CSVESGRMETQYF. Written as DNA, the CDR3 is TGCAGCGTTGAGAGCGGGCGAATGGAGACCCAGTACTTC.

The genes are TRBV27 and TRBJ2-5; TRBD2 agrees at 11 bases. CDR3 length: 16 residues. Unmatched junction bases numbered 5, after V lost 1 base and J lost 4 bases. From germline, CDR1 is MNHEY and CDR2 SMNVEV (reference sequence). CDR3 in DNA: TGTGCCAGCAGTTTATACGGCCTAGCGGGGGGAGAGACCCAGTACTTC. Translated: CASSLYGLAGGETQYF.

The chain employs TRBV7-9 and TRBJ2-4, with a tentative D call TRBD1 (6 bases). V gave up 5 bases and J gave up 8 bases, with 16 bases separating them. CDR3 length equals 14 residues. CDR1 is SEHNR and CDR2 is FQNEAQ in the germline V gene (reference sequence). CDR3 nucleotides: TGTGCCAGCAGCAGCGAGGACGAGGGGGACATTCAGTACTTC. Translating gives CASSSEDEGDIQYF.

This chain joins TRBV2 and TRBJ2-1, with TRBD1 as a possible D gene (6 bases). Germline V lookup: CDR1 SNHLY, CDR2 FYNNEI. V was trimmed by 9 bases and J by 3 bases, leaving 18 bases between them. CDR3 length equals 15 residues. CDR3: CASLQGLGGYNEQFF. CDR3 nucleotide sequence: TGTGCCAGTCTCCAGGGGTTAGGAGGCTACAATGAGCAGTTCTTC.

The chain recombines TRBV29-1 with TRBJ2-1; no reliable D call. The V gene lost 7 bases and the J gene lost 3 bases, with 4 bases spanning the gap. The CDR3 spans 10 residues. Germline-derived CDR1 and CDR2 are SQVTM and ANQGSEA. The CDR3 DNA reads TGCAGCGGTAACTACAATGAGCAGTTCTTC. The encoded protein is CSGNYNEQFF.

This chain links TRBV20-1 with TRBJ2-3; 10 positions agree with TRBD2. Unmatched junction bases numbered 10, after V lost 3 bases and J lost 1 base. Germline lookup yields CDR1 DFQATT and CDR2 SNEGSKA (reference sequence). The CDR3 loop spans 17 amino acids. DNA of the CDR3: TGCAGTGCTAGGAAAGCGGGGGGGCCGCTGCGCACAGATACGCAGTATTTT. Protein product: CSARKAGGPLRTDTQYF.

Of note for this clonotype: The junction departs from the called germline gene at one end, perhaps through a read error. The chain has TRBV29-1 and TRBJ2-1; the D is unclear. CDR3 length: 15 residues. Looked up from germline, CDR1 is SQVTM and CDR2 is ANQGSEA. CDR3 DNA: TGCAGCGTTGAAGATTTAGGACCTTCCTCCAATGAGCAGTTCTTC. Residues: CSVEDLGPSSNEQFF.

The chain has TRBV3-1 and TRBJ2-7; 9 bases fit TRBD1. V shed 4 bases, J shed 2 bases, and the junction held 6 bases outside the gene matches. The CDR3 is 15 amino acids. Germline V gene lookup returns CDR1 LGHDT and CDR2 YNNKEL (reference sequence). Here the CDR3 reads CASSLGQGWTYEQYV. DNA for the CDR3: TGTGCCAGCAGCCTCGGACAGGGGTGGACCTACGAGCAGTACGTC.

The genes are TRBV27 and TRBJ1-1; D is uncertain. Trimming pared 3 bases from V and 1 base from J, leaving 6 bases between. Germline V gives CDR1 MNHEY, CDR2 SMNVEV (reference sequence). This CDR3 is 13 amino acids long. The CDR3 bases are TGTGCCAGCAGTTTGACGTGGAACACTGAAGCTTTCTTT. As protein: CASSLTWNTEAFF.